This T cell receptor beta chain was sequenced during a study of T cells in Graves' hyperthyroidism and ophthalmopathy (dated by TCRdb to between 2017 and 2020). The study in broad terms: Peripheral blood was sampled at the time of initial diagnosis, prior to any treatment. Prospective prediction of ophthalmopathy was tested in an independent validation cohort of 18 to 20 hyperthyroidism patients and some 17 patients who later progressed to ophthalmopathy. To identify distinguishing TCR V-J signatures, a discovery cohort of around 100 patients was used, comprising 40 to 45 with Graves' ophthalmopathy and some 60 with stable Graves' hyperthyroidism. In addition, the study compared T-cell repertoires in thyroid tissue and in blood from about six Graves' hyperthyroidism patients. Once sampling was done, hyperthyroidism patients were given methimazole at a starting dose of 30 mg daily, whereas ophthalmopathy patients were given high-dose intravenous methylprednisolone. The approximately 100 discovery patients were randomly split 7:3 into training and test sets. The paper describes TCR Vbeta CDR3 sequencing of 135 peripheral blood samples, made up of some 42 ophthalmopathy patients, some 76 hyperthyroidism patients and around 17 progressor patients.

This clonotype was observed at least ten times. It lacks a known antigen. The record has no base qualities; no much larger clone is one base away. Amplification of TCR beta CDR3 regions was carried out from RNA transcripts. A first-round RT-PCR of the TCR CDR3 used the HTBI primer set with the Qiagen OneStep RT-PCR kit. The libraries were constructed in a second round of multiplex PCR and then size-selected and purified. Paired-end sequencing of the libraries was performed with 100 bp reads on an Illumina HiSeq2000. In the original analysis: SOAPnuke was used to process the raw data, with reads discarded if the reads contained adapters or uncalled bases, had a mean Phred below 15, or lacked an exact constant-primer or identifier match. COPE v1.2.5 was used to merge the high-quality paired reads, and each unique nucleotide sequence was defined as a clonotype. MiTCR v1.1 was used to align the clonotypes against IMGT TRBV, TRBD and TRBJ reference segments. The analysis was restricted to V-J combinations with a frequency above 0.0001, which together covered about 99% of the repertoires. The TCS score was defined as F50 (clonal expansion) divided by E x V (chaos), with BLOSUM62-based TCRdist calculated between CDR3 peptides within each V-J. Welch's t-statistics and random forest reduced some 510 V-J features to about 12, which were used in a naive Bayes classifier (R e1071). Starting from the raw public reads, TCRdb applied fastp trimming at Q25, assembled clones with MiXCR and retained in-frame beta chains. For every CDR3 protein sequence, its rows merge into one entry that carries the most common genes and DNA. These V and J calls rely on TCRdb rather than the paper's analysis. Here the sample has about 610,000 distinct CDR3 sequences; roughly a sixth occur a single time. The biggest ten clones account for under 3.5% of the sample.

V loses 6 bases, J loses 2 bases, and the germline ends lie 17 bases apart. Inclusive of the bounding cysteine and phenylalanine, the CDR3 is 16 residues long. Only the CDR3 DNA stays, 48 bases, in frame from base 1. General conclusions and limits of the study: In validation, the model predicted progression to ophthalmopathy with roughly 66% sensitivity and around 72% specificity, a median of 6.5 months before onset. Sample size was not statistically predetermined, and blinding of investigators to group allocation was not performed. A 13 V-J signature model separated ophthalmopathy from stable hyperthyroidism, with just over 85% sensitivity and 81% to 83% specificity in cross-validation and 80%/75% in testing. Most expanded thyroid clonotypes (frequency above 0.001) were also found in blood, which suggests that blood repertoires may mirror thyroid immune responses.

In the ophthalmopathy patients, disease was moderately to severely active, with a Clinical Activity Score of 3 or more, a NOSPECS grade of 4 or more, and a duration of less than 3 months. Any patient with an uncontrolled infection, another autoimmune disease, pregnancy or lactation was excluded. Clinical symptoms, serum thyroxine and TRAb, thyroid ultrasound, and orbital computed tomography formed the basis for the diagnoses. PBMCs were isolated from approximately 10 ml of fresh peripheral blood by Ficoll-Paque density gradient centrifugation. Total RNA was extracted with Trizol reagent, and quality was checked on an Agilent 2100 Bioanalyzer.

In this chain, TRBV12-3 or TRBV12-4 is recombined with TRBJ2-1; the D gene is perhaps TRBD2, from 6 matching bases. Sequenced: blood. The TCR comes from a woman aged 35 to 49 with Graves' ophthalmopathy. The CDR3 corresponds to CASSTGRLVPYNEQFF. The nucleotide sequence reads TGTGCCAGCAGCACGGGGAGACTAGTCCCCTACAATGAGCAGTTCTTC.